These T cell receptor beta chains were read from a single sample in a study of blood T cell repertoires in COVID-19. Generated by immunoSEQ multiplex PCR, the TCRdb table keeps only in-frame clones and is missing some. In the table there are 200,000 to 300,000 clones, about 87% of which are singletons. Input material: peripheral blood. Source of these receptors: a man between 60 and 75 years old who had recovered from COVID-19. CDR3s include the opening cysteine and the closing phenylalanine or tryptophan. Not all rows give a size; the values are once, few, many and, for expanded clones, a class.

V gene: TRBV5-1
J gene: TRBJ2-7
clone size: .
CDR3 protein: CASSASPYEQYF

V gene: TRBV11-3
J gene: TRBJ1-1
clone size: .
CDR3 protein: CASSSRTGGRTEAFF

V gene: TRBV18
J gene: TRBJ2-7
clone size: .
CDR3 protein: CASSQRQGYYEQYF

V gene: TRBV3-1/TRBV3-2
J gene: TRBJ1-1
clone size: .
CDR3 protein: CASSQYRLGGTEAFF

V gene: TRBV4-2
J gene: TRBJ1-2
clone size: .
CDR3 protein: CASSQEGASYGYTF

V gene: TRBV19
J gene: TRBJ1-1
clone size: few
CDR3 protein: CASSKNRFKTGDYTEAFF

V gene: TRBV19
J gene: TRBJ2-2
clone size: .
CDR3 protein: CASMKQGPYTGELFF

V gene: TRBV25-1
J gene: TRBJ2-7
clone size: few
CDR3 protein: CASSEWSGATYEQYF

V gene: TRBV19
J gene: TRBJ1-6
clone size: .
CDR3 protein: CASLGQGNSPLHF

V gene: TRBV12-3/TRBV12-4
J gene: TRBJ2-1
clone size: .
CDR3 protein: CASSLVLANEQFF

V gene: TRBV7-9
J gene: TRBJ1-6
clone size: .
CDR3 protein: CASSWTGQSYNSPLHF

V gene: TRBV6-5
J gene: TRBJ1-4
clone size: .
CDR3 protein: CASSLDRGREKLFF

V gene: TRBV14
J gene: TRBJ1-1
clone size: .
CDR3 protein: CASSQGFDRVNTEAFF

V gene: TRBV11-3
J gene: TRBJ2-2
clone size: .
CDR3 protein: CASSLGSGGGTGELFF

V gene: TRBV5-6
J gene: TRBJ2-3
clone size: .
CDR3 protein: CASSLARDRGRPDTQYF

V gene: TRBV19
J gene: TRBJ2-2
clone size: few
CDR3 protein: CASRAGGSTGELFF

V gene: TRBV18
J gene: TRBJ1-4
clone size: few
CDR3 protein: CASSLTGGANEKLFF

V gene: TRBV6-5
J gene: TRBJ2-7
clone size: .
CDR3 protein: CASTRRQGPEYEQYF

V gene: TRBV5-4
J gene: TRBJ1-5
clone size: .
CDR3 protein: CASSTGGAGNQPQHF

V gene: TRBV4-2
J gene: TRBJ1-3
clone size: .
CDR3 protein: CASSQDFSVRPDTIYF

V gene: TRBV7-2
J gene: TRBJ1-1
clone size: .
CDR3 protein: CASSRRGMAEAFF

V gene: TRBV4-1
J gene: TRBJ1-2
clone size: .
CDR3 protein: CASSQVVDREHYGYTF

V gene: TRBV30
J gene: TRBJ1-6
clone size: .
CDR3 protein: CAWSVGQGDNSPLHF

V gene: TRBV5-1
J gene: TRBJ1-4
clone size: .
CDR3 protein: CASSLTGGAEKLFF

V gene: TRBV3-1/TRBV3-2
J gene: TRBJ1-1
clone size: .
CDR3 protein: CASSRLRVTEAFF

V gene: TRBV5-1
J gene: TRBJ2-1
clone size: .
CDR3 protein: CASTENGGPWNEQFF

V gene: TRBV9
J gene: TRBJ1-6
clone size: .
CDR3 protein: CASSPRPGSPLHF

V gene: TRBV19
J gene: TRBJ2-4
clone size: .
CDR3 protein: CASSKRGGQNIQYF

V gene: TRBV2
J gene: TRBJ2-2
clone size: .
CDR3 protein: CASSFGTGGLYTGELFF

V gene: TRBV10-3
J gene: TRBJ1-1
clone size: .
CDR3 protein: CAIRKGEEGVNTEAFF

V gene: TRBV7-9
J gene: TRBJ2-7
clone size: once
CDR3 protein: CASSPRDSSSYEQYF

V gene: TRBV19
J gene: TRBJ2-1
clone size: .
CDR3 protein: CASSTPPGLARNEQFF

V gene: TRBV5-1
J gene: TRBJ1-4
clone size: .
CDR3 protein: CASSLDKQGPHREKLFF

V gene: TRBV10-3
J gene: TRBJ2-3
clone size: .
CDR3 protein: CAISEPEGTGLYTQYF

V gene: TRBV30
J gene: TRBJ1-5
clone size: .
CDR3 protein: CATGGQPQHF

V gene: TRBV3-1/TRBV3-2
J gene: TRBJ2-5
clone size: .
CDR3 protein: CASSPNRGHNSRETQYF

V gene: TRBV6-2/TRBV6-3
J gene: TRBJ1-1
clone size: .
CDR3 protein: CASSYGGSRGTEAFF

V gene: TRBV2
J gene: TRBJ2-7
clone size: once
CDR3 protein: CASSRDRGPEQYF

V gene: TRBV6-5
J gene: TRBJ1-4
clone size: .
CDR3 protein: CASRDRGSEKLFF

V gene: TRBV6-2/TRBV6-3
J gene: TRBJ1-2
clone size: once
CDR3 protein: CASSYADSRGYTF

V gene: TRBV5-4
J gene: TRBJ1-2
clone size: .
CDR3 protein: CASSLPLQGASSNYGYTF